A selection of T cell receptor beta chains follows, all from one sample in a study of cytomegalovirus exposure and HLA in healthy donors. Sequencing used immunoSEQ multiplex PCR; TCRdb keeps in-frame clones, though not all of them. The ten top clones account for approximately 6.9%, within a sample of about 200,000 clones. The sample comprised PBMCs. The receptors shown here come from a young man in good health and CMV-seronegative. Each CDR3 is given without its conserved first and last residue.

TRBV4-1,ASTPGQGNTIY
TRBV6-1,ASSDYTGGGYT
TRBV7-8,ASSLRGNQPQH
TRBV7-9,ASNLPAGEYNEQY
TRBV19,ASRHVGATNYGYT
TRBV18,ASSPPAGTHYGYT
TRBV23-1,ASSQRRDRGLEKLF
TRBV28,ATTRATGIWRDTGELF
TRBV2,ASSEGCDSGRAWRMDEQF
TRBV27,ASSIRTSGYEQY
TRBV18,ASSPTDTSTEAF
TRBV5-1,ASSSQGIEQY
TRBV28,ASTRPGQDSTNEKLF
TRBV13,ASRPTSGSYEQY
TRBV19,ASERQGQVSF
TRBV27,ASSLRPSGNTEAF
TRBV30,AWSYSGGDEQF
TRBV5-4,ASSLGVSGRYEQY
TRBV19,ATGQGTGELF
TRBV5-8,ASSWGQGLNEQF
TRBV28,ASGPIRGNTIY
TRBV10-3,AISDRGFNYGYT